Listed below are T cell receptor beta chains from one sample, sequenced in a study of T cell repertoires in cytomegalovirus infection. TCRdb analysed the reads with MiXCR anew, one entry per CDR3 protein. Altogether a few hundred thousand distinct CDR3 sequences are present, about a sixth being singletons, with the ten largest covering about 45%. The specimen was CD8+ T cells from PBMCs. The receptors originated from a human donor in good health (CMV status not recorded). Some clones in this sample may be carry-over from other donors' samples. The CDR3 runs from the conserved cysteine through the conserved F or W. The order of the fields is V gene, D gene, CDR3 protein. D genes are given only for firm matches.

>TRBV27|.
CASSLGGEAYGYTF
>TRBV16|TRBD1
CASSQSTTGGTRGYTF
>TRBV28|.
CASSFRPSGANVLTF
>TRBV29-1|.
CSGPTGGQSYEQYF
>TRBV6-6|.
CASSSLSGANVLTF
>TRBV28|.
CASSFSLDPEAFF
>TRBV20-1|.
CSARDGEGGLYEQYF
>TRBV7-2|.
CASSVGTFSGNTIYF
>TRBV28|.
CASTWQGPPQPQHF
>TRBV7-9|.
CASSLDDEQYF
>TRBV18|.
CASSRGDQPQHF
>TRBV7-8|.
CASSVMYEQFF
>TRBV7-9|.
CASSPPGPLKPQAKNIQYF
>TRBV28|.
CASSFGSFNQPQHF
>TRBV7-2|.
CASSLDSRPNTEAFF
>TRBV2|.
CASSDSGRENIQYF
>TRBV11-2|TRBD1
CASSRIGQGDPTSYNEQFF
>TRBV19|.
CASSLRPDNYEQYF
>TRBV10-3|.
CAISESGGGFSYEQYF
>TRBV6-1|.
CASSEAPTETNYGYTF
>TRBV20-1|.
CSARGLVGGWGFTQYF
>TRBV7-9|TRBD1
CASSPTGTSVGNTIYF
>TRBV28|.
CASSLWEMGSYEQYF
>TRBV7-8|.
CASSLDFSGYEQYF
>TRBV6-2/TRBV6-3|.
CASSYWDSNGNYGYTF
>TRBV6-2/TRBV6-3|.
CASTRGVPSHREETGHEQYF
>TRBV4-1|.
CASSQDAAPIVELFF
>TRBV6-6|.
CASSPQNPYEQYF
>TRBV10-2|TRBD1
CASREDRVDTGELFF
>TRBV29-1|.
CSVEDQSTYEQYF
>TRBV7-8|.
CASTVGRTNYGYTF
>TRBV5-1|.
CASSFGESGYNEQFF
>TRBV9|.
CASSVAGDSYNEQFF
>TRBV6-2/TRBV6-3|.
CASSFSFGYNSPLHF
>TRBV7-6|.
CASTQGRGISTDTQYF
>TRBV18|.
CASSPQPFTEAFF
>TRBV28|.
CASSTEGVAGELFF
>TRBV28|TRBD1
CASRTRDRAYNEQFF
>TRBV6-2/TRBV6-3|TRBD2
CASNHPAGEFYEQYF
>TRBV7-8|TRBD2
CASSVTSGVIEQYF
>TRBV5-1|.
CASSWTILSTEAFF
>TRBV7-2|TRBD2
CASSFGGTYNEQFF
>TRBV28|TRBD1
CASSPDGTGLRGGYTF
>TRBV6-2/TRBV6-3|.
CASSYSQGFNQPQHF
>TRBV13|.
CASSLALTRNEQFF
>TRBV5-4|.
CASSLTGFNYGYTF
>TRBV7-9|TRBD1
CASSFIPGTGYYEQYF
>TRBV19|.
CASSNRVDNEQFF
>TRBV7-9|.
CASSSGVANTDTQYF
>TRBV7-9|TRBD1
CASSFGTGVNEQYF
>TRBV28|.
CASSIGGGHTDTQYF
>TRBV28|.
CASSPGPVTYEQYF
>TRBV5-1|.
CASNTGGGYTEAFF
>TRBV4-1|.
CASSQDGGTNQPQHF
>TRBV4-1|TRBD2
CASSPEPSGRETQYF
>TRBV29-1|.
CSVPGRRNEQFF
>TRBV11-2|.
CASSIGDVNNEQFF
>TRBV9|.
CASSADGYSHNEQFF